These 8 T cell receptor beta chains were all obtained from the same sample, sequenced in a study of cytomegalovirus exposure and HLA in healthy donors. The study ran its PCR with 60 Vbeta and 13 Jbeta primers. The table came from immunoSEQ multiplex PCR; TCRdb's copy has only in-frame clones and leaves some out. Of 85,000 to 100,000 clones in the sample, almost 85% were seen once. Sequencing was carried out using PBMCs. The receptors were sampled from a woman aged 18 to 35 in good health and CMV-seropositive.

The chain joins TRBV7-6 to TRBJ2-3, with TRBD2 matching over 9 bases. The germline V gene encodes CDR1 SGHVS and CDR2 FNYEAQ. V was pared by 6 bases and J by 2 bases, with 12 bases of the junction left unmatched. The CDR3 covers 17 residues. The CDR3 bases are TGTGCCAGCAGTCCACGTCCTCTAGCGGGGATCACAGATACGCAGTATTTT. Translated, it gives CASSPRPLAGITDTQYF.

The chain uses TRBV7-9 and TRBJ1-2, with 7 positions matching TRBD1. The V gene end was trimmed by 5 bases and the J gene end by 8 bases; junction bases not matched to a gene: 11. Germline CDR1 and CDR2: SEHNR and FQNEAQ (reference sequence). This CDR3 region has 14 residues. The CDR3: CASSPPGTARGYTF. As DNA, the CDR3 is TGTGCCAGCAGCCCCCCAGGGACAGCTCGGGGCTACACCTTC.

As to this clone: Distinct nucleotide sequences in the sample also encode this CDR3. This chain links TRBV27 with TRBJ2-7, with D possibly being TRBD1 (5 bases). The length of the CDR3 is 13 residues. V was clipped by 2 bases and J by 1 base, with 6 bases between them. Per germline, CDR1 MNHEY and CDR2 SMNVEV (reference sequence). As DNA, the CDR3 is TGTGCCAGCAGTTTACAGGGATCCTACGAGCAGTACTTC. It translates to CASSLQGSYEQYF.

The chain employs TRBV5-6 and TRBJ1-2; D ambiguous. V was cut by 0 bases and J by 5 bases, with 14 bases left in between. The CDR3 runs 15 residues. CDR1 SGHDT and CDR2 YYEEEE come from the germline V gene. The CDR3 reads CASSLADPSGYGYTF. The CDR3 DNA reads TGTGCCAGCAGCTTGGCTGACCCAAGCGGATATGGCTACACCTTC.

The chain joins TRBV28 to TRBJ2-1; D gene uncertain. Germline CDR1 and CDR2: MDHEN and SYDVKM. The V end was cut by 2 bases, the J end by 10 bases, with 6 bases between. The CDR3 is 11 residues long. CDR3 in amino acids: CASSLSREQFF. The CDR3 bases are TGTGCCAGCAGTTTAAGTCGGGAGCAGTTCTTC.

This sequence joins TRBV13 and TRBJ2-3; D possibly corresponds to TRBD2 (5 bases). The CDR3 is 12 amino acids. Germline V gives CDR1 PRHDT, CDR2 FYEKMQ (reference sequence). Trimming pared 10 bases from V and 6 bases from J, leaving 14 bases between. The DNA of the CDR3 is TGTGCCACCCGGCGGGCTTGGGATACGCAGTATTTT. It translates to CATRRAWDTQYF.

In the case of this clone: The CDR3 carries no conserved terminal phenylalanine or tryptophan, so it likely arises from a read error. Written as DNA, the CDR3 is TGCGCCAGCAGCTTGGTGGGGGCAGAGGTCTATGGCTACACCCTC. It is translated as CASSLVGAEVYGYTL. The chain carries TRBV5-1 and TRBJ1-2; D may be TRBD1 (6 bases). V was clipped by 0 bases and J by 4 bases, with 13 bases between them. This CDR3 is built from 15 residues. Germline CDR1 is SGHRS and CDR2 is YFSETQ.

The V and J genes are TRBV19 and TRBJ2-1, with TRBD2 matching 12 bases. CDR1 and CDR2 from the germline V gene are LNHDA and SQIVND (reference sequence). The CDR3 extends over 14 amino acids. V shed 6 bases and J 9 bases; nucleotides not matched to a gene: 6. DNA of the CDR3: TGTGCCAGTAGGGCTAGCGGGGGGGCCGGTGAGCAGTTCTTC. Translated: CASRASGGAGEQFF.